This T cell receptor beta chain was recovered during a study of technical replicates of blood from a handful of donors. Germline lookup yields CDR1 LNHDA and CDR2 SQIVND (reference sequence). The CDR3 sequence is 15 residues long. Trimming took 6 bases from V and 8 from J; bases not matched to a gene: 11. Only in-frame clones appear in the TCRdb table, and some are missing; sequencing was by immunoSEQ multiplex PCR. The table records 95,000 or so clones, 95% of them present only once. The TCR originated in a human donor in good health. The sample comprised T cells isolated from PBMCs. The chain links TRBV19 to TRBJ1-4; 8 nucleotides line up with TRBD1. The CDR3 loop is CASRYGQGRDEKLFF. CDR3 in DNA: TGTGCCAGTAGATACGGACAGGGTCGGGACGAAAAACTGTTTTTT.